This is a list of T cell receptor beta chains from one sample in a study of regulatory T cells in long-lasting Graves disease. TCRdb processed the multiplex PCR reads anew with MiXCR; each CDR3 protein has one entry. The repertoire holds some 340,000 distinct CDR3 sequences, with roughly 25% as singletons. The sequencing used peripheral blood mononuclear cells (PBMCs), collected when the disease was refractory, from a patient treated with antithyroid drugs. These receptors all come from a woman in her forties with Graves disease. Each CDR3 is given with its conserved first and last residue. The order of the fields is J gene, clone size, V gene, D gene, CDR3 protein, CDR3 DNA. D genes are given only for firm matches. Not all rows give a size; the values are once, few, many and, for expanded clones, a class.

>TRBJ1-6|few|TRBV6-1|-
CASSVVGPPLHF
TGTGCCAGCAGTGTGGTGGGTCCACCCCTCCACTTT
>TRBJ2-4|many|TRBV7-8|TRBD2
CASSLWGTSIRIAKNIQYF
TGTGCCAGCAGCTTATGGGGGACTAGCATACGGATAGCCAAAAACATTCAGTACTTC
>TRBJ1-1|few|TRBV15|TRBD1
CATSRFGQGIGNTEAFF
TGTGCCACCAGCCGATTTGGACAGGGGATCGGGAACACTGAAGCTTTCTTT
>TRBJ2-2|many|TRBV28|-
CASSAINPQNTGELFF
TGTGCCAGCAGTGCCATCAACCCTCAAAACACCGGGGAGCTGTTTTTT
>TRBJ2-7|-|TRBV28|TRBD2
CASSLTASGRSVWYEQYF
TGTGCCAGCAGTTTAACGGCTAGCGGGAGATCTGTGTGGTACGAGCAGTACTTC
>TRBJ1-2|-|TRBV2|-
CASSPHPGEGGYTF
TGTGCCAGCAGCCCCCACCCAGGGGAAGGCGGCTACACCTTC
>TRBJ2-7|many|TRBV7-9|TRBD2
CASSLTTSGRPYEQYF
TGTGCCAGCAGCTTAACGACTAGCGGGAGGCCCTACGAGCAGTACTTC
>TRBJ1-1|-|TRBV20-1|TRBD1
CSARDPDGTGWFAFF
TGCAGTGCTAGAGACCCCGACGGGACAGGGTGGTTTGCTTTCTTT
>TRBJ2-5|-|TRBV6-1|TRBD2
CASSPLAGVETQHF
TGTGCCAGCAGTCCCCTAGCGGGAGTAGAGACCCAGCACTTC
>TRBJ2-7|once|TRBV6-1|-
CASSLNSGNSYEQYF
TGTGCCAGCTCACTCAATTCCGGGAACTCCTACGAGCAGTACTTC
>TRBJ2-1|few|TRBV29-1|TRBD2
CSVCPSGSYNEQFF
TGCAGCGTTTGCCCTAGCGGGAGCTACAATGAGCAGTTCTTC
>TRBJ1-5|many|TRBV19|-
CASSTGLFNQPQHF
TGTGCCAGTAGTACAGGGCTTTTCAATCAGCCCCAGCATTTT
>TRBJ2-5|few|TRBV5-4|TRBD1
CASSRRGQGVQETQYF
TGTGCCAGCAGCCGGAGGGGACAGGGAGTTCAAGAGACCCAGTACTTC
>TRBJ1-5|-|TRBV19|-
CASSMGNQPQHF
TGTGCCAGTAGTATGGGGAATCAGCCCCAGCATTTT
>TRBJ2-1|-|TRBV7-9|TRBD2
CASSFPGGPSYNEQFF
TGTGCCAGCAGCTTTCCGGGAGGGCCGTCCTACAATGAGCAGTTCTTC
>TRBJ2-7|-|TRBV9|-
CASSARGTGPYEQYF
TGTGCCAGCAGCGCCCGAGGCACGGGACCCTACGAGCAGTACTTC
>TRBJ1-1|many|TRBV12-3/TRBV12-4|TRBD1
CASSSGQENTEAFF
TGTGCCAGCAGCTCGGGACAGGAAAACACTGAAGCTTTCTTT
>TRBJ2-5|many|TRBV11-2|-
CASSWARETQYF
TGTGCCAGCAGCTGGGCCAGGGAGACCCAGTACTTC
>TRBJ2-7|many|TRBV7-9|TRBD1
CASSPDRGSYEQYF
TGTGCCAGCAGCCCCGACAGGGGTAGCTACGAGCAGTACTTC
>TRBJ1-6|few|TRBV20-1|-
CSARGGRQDSPLHF
TGCAGTGCTAGAGGGGGTCGTCAGGATTCACCCCTCCACTTT
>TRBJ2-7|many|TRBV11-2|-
CASSLGTTYEQYF
TGTGCCAGCAGCTTAGGCACTACCTACGAGCAGTACTTC
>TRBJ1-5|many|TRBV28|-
CASTQGGNQPQHF
TGTGCCAGCACACAGGGAGGGAATCAGCCCCAGCATTTT
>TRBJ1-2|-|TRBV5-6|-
CASSDGQLSYGYTF
TGTGCCAGCAGCGACGGACAGTTAAGCTATGGCTACACCTTC
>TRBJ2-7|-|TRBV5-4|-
CASSSGASSYEQYF
TGTGCCAGCAGCTCCGGGGCTAGCTCCTACGAGCAGTACTTC
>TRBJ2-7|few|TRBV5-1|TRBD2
CASSLSWRELREQYF
TGCGCCAGCAGCCTGTCATGGCGGGAGCTCCGCGAGCAGTACTTC